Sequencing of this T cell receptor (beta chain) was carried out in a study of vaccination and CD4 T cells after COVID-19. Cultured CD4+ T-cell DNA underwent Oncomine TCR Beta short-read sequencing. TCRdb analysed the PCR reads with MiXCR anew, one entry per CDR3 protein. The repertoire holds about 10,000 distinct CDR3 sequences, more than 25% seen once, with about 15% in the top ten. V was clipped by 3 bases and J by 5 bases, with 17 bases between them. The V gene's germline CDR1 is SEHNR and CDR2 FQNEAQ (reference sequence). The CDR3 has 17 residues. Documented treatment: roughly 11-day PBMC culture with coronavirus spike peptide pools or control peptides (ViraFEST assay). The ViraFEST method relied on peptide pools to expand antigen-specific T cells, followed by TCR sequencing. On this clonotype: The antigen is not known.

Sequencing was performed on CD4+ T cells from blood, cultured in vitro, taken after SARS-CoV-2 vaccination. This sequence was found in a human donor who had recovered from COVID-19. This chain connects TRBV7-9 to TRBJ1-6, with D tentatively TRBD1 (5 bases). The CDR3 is CASSFISGGVHNSPLHF. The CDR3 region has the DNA TGTGCCAGCAGCTTTATTAGCGGGGGAGTGCATAATTCACCCCTCCACTTT.